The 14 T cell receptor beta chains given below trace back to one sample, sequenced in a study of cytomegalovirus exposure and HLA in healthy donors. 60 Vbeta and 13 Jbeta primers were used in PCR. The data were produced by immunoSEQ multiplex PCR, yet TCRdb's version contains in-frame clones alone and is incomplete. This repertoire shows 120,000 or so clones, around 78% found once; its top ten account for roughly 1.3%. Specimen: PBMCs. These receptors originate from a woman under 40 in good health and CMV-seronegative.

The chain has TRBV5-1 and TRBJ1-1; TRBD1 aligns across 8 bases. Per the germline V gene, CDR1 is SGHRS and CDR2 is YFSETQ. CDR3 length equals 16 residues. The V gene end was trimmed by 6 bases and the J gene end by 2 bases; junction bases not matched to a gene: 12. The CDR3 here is CASNLDRDEGNTEAFF. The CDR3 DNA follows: TGCGCCAGCAACCTGGACAGGGACGAAGGAAACACTGAAGCTTTCTTT.

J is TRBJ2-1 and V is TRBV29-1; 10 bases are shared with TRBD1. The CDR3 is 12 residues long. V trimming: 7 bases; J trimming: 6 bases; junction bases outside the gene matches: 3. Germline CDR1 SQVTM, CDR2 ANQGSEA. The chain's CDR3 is CSADRGRNEQFF. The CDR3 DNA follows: TGCAGCGCCGACAGGGGGCGCAATGAGCAGTTCTTC.

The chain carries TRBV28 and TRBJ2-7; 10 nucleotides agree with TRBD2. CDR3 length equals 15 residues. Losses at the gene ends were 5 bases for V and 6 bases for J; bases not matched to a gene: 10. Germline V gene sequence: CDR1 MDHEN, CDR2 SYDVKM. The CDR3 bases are TGTGCCAGCAGTGGGCCTAGCGGGAGCCTAGCCGAGCAGTACTTC. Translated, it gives CASSGPSGSLAEQYF.

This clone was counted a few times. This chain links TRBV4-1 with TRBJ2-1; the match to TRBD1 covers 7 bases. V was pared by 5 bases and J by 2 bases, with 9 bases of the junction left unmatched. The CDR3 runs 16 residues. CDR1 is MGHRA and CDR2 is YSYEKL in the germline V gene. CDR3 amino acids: CASSSLGRGPYNEQFF. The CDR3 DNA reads TGCGCCAGCAGCTCCCTGGGAAGGGGGCCCTACAATGAGCAGTTCTTC.

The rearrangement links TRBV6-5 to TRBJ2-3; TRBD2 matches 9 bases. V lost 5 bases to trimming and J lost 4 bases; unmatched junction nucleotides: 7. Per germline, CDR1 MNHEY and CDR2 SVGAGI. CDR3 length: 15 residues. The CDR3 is CASSRAGGGADTQYF. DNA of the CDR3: TGTGCCAGCAGTCGTGCGGGAGGGGGAGCAGATACGCAGTATTTT.

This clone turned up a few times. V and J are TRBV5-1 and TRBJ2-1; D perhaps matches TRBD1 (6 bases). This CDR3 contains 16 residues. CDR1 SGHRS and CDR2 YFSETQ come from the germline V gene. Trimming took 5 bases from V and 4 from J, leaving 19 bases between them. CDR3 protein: CASRRASGTLYNEQFF. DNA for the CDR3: TGCGCCAGCAGGCGGGCATCCGGGACACTTTACAATGAGCAGTTCTTC.

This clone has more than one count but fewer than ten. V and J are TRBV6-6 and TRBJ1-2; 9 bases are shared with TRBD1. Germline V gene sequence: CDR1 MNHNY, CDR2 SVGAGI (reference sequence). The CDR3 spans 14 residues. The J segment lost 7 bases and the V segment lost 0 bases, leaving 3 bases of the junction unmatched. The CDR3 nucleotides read TGTGCCAGCAGTTACTCTTGGGGACAGGGTGGCTACACCTTC. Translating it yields CASSYSWGQGGYTF.

In DNA form, the CDR3 reads TGTGCCAGCAGCGCAGGGTACAATGAGCAGTTCTTC. This translates into CASSAGYNEQFF. This chain joins TRBV6-1 and TRBJ2-1; possibly TRBD1 for D (5 bases). CDR3 size: 12 residues. V was trimmed by 6 bases and J by 4 bases, leaving 7 bases between them. CDR1 and CDR2 (germline): MNHNS, SASEGT.

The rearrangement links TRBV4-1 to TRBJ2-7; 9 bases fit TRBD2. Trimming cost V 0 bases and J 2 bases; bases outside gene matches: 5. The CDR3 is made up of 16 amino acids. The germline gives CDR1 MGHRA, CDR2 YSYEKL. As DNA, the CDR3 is TGCGCCAGCAGCCAAGATTGGTCTAGCGGGACCTACGAGCAGTACTTC. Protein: CASSQDWSSGTYEQYF.

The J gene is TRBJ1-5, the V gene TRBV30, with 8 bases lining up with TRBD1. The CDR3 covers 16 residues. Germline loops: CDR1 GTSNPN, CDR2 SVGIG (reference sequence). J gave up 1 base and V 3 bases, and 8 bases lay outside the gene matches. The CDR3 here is CAWREGQGLSNQPQHF. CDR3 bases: TGTGCCTGGAGAGAAGGACAGGGTTTAAGCAATCAGCCCCAGCATTTT.

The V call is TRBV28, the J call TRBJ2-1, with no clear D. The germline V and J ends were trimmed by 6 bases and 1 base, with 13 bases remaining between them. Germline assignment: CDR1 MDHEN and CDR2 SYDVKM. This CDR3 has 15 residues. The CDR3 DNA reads TGTGCCAGCAGCACAACCGTTTGGTCCTACAATGAGCAGTTCTTC. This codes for CASSTTVWSYNEQFF.

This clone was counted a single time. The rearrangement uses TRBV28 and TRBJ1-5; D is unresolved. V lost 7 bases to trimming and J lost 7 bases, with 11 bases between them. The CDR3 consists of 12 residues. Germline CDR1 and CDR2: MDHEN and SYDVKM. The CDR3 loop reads CASTFSLQPQHF. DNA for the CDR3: TGTGCCAGCACCTTTTCTCTCCAGCCCCAGCATTTT.

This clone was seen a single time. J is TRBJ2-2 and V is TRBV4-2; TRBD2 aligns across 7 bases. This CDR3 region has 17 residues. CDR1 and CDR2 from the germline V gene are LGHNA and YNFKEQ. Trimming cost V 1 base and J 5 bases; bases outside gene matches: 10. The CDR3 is CASSQGGRGGSTGELFF. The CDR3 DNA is TGTGCCAGCAGCCAAGGTGGTAGGGGAGGGAGTACCGGGGAGCTGTTTTTT.

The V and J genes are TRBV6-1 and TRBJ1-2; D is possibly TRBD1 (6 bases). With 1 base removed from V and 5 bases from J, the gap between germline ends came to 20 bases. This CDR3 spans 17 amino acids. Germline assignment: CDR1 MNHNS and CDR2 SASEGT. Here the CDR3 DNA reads TGTGCCAGCAGTGAAGGGACAGCTCCAACTCCTGGTTATGGCTACACCTTC. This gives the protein CASSEGTAPTPGYGYTF.